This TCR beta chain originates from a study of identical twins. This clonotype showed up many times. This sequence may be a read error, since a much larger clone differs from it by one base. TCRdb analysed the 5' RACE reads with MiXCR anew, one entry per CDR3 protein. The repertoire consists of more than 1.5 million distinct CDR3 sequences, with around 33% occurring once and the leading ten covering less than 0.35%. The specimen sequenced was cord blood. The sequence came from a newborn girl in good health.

CDR3 region: CASSYKDTQYF. The CDR3, as DNA: TGTGCCAGCAGTTACAAAGATACGCAGTATTTT. The chain employs TRBV6-5 and TRBJ2-3, with D hard to call. Germline V gene data show CDR1 as MNHEY and CDR2 as SVGAGI. This CDR3 comprises 11 residues. V lost 2 bases to trimming and J lost 5 bases, with 2 bases between them.